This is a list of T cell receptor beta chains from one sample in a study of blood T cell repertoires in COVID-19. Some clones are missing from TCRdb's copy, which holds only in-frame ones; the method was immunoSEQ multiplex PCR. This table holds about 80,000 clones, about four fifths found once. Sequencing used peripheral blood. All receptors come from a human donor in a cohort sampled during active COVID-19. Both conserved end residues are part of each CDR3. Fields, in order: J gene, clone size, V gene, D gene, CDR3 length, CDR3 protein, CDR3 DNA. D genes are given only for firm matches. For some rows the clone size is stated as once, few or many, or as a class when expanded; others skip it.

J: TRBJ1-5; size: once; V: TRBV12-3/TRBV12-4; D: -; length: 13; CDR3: CASSLESGQPQHF; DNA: TGTGCCAGCAGTTTAGAATCAGGGCAGCCCCAGCATTTT
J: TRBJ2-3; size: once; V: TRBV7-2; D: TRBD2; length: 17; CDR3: CASSLGLGGSLTDTQYF; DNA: TGTGCCAGCAGCTTGGGCCTTGGCGGGAGTTTGACAGATACGCAGTATTTT
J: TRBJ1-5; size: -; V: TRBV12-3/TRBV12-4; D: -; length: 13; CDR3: CASSTWANQPQHF; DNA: TGTGCCAGCAGTACCTGGGCCAATCAGCCCCAGCATTTT
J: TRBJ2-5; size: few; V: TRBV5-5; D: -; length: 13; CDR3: CASRQGGGETQYF; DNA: TGTGCCAGCAGACAGGGGGGAGGGGAGACCCAGTACTTC
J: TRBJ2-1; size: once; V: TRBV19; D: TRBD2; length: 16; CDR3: CASRRLAGDFINEQFF; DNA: TGTGCCAGTAGGCGTCTAGCGGGAGATTTCATAAATGAGCAGTTCTTC
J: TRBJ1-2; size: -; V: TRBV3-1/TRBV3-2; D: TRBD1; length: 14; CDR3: CASSQVGQVYGYTF; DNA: TGTGCCAGCAGCCAGGTTGGACAGGTCTATGGCTACACCTTC
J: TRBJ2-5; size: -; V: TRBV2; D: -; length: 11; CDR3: CASSPEETQYF; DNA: TGTGCCAGCAGTCCCGAAGAGACCCAGTACTTC
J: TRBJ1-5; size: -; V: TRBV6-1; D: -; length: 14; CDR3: CASSEERSLQPQHF; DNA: TGTGCCAGCAGTGAAGAAAGGAGTCTGCAGCCCCAGCATTTT
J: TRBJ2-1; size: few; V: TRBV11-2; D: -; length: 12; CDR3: CASSLGQNEQFF; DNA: TGTGCCAGCAGCTTAGGGCAGAATGAGCAGTTCTTC
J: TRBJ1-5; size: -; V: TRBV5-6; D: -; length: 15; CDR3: CASSLTGSSNQPQHF; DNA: TGTGCCAGCAGCTTGACAGGTAGCTCGAATCAGCCCCAGCATTTT
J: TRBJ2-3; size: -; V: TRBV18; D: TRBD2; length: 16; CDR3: CASSPPWRGITDTQYF; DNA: TGTGCCAGCTCACCACCCTGGCGGGGGATCACAGATACGCAGTATTTT
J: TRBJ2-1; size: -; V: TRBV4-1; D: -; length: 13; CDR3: CASSRGDYNEQFF; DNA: TGCGCCAGCAGCCGCGGGGACTACAATGAGCAGTTCTTC
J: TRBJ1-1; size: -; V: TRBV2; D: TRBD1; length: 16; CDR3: CASRGDRGLLNTEAFF; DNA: TGTGCCAGCAGAGGGGACAGGGGGCTTTTGAACACTGAAGCTTTCTTT
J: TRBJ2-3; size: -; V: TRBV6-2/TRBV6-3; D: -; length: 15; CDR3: CASSYTTRSTDTQYF; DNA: TGTGCCAGCAGTTATACGACACGTAGCACAGATACGCAGTATTTT
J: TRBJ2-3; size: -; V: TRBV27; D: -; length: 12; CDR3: CASSPSPNTQYF; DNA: TGTGCCAGCAGTCCATCCCCAAATACGCAGTATTTT
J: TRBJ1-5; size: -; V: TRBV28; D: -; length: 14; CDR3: CASSSGGGGQPQHF; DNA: TGTGCCAGCAGTTCCGGGGGAGGGGGTCAGCCCCAGCATTTT
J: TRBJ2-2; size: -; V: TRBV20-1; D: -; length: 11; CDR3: CSARASGELFF; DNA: TGCAGTGCTAGAGCGTCCGGGGAGCTGTTTTTT
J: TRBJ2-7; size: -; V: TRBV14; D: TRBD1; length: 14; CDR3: CASKRGTGAYEQYF; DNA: TGTGCCAGCAAAAGGGGGACAGGCGCTTACGAGCAGTACTTC
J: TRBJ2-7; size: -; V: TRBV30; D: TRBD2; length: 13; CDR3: CAWNPGGTYEQYF; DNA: TGTGCCTGGAACCCGGGAGGAACCTACGAGCAGTACTTC
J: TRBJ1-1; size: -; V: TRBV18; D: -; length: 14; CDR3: CASSPLPENTEAFF; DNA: TGTGCCAGCTCACCACTACCAGAAAACACTGAAGCTTTCTTT
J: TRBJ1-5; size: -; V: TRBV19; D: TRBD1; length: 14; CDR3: CASATGELDQPQHF; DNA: TGTGCCAGTGCTACAGGGGAGTTGGATCAGCCCCAGCATTTT
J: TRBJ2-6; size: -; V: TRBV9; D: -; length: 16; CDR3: CASSVWRPSGANVLTF; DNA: TGTGCCAGCAGCGTATGGCGGCCCTCTGGGGCCAACGTCCTGACTTTC
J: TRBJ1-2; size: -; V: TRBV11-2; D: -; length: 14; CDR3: CASSLDRTAAGYTF; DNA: TGTGCCAGCAGCTTAGATCGGACAGCGGCGGGCTACACCTTC
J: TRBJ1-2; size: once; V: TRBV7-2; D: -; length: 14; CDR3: CASSGRTAAYGYTF; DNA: TGTGCCAGCAGCGGAAGGACAGCCGCCTATGGCTACACCTTC
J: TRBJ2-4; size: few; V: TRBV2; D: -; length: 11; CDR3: CASAPRGIQYF; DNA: TGTGCCAGCGCCCCCAGAGGCATTCAGTACTTC
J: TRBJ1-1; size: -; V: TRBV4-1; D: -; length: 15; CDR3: CASSQEQGAPDEAFF; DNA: TGCGCCAGCAGCCAAGAACAGGGAGCCCCCGATGAAGCTTTCTTT
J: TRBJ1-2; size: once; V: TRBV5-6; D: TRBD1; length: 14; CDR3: CASSSTGAGYGYTF; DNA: TGTGCCAGCAGCTCGACAGGGGCCGGCTATGGCTACACCTTC
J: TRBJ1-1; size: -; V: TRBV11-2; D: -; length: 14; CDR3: CASSFQLLNTEAFF; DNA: TGTGCCAGCAGCTTTCAACTTCTGAACACTGAAGCTTTCTTT
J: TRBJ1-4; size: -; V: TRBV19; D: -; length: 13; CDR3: CAVGPATNEKLFF; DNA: TGTGCCGTGGGCCCAGCAACTAATGAAAAACTGTTTTTT
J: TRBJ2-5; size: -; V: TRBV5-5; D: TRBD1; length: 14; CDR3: CASRPDRVEETQYF; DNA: TGTGCCAGCAGACCGGACAGGGTGGAAGAGACCCAGTACTTC
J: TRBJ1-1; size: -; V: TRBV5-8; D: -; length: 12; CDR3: CASSFGSSEAFF; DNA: TGTGCCAGCAGCTTCGGGTCGTCTGAAGCTTTCTTT
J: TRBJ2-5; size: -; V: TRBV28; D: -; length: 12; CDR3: CASSLSVETQYF; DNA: TGTGCCAGCAGTTTATCAGTAGAGACCCAGTACTTC
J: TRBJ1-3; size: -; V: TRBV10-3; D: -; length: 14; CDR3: CAITVEGAGNTIYF; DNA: TGTGCCATCACAGTTGAGGGGGCTGGAAACACCATATATTTT
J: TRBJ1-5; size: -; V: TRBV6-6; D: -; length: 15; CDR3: CASSWTQGQGQPQHF; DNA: TGTGCCAGCAGTTGGACACAGGGCCAGGGTCAGCCCCAGCATTTT
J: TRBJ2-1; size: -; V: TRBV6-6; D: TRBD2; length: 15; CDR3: CASIDTSGGASEQFF; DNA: TGTGCCAGCATCGATACTAGCGGGGGGGCTTCTGAGCAGTTCTTC
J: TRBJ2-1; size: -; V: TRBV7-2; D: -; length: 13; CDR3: CASSLGVDMVKFF; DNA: TGTGCCAGCAGCTTAGGTGTGGACATGGTAAAATTCTTC
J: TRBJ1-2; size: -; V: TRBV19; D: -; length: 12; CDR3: CASSSDSPRFFF; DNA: TGTGCCAGTAGTTCCGACAGCCCCCGCTTTTTCTTC
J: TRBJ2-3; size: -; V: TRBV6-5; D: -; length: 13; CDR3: CATVAAFTDTQYF; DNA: TGTGCCACCGTAGCGGCTTTCACAGATACGCAGTATTTT
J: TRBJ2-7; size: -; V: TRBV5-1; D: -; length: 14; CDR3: CASSSLQGFYEQYF; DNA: TGCGCCAGCAGCTCCTTACAGGGTTTCTACGAGCAGTACTTC
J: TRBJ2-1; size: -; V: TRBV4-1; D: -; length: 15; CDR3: CASSQDKSSYNEQFF; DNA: TGCGCCAGCAGCCAAGACAAGAGCTCCTACAATGAGCAGTTCTTC
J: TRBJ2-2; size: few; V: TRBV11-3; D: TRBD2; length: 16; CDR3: CASVGRAGGNTGELFF; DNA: TGTGCCAGCGTGGGGAGAGCGGGGGGGAACACCGGGGAGCTGTTTTTT
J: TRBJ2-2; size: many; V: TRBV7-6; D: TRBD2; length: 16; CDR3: CASSLREGTGTGELFF; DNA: TGTGCCAGCAGCTTGCGGGAGGGAACGGGCACCGGGGAGCTGTTTTTT
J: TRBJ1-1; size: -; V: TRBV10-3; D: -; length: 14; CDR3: CAISDYRSNTEAFF; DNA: TGTGCCATCAGTGACTACAGGTCGAACACTGAAGCTTTCTTT
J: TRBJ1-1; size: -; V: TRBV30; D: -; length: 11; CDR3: CASQGNTEAFF; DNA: TGTGCCTCGCAGGGCAACACTGAAGCTTTCTTT
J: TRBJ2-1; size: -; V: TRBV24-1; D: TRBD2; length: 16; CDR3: CATSDQAGGIYNEQFF; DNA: TGTGCCACCAGTGATCAAGCGGGAGGAATCTACAATGAGCAGTTCTTC
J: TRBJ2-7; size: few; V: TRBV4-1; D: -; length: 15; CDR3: CASSQGSGFDNEQYF; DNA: TGCGCCAGCAGCCAAGGATCTGGGTTTGACAACGAGCAGTACTTC
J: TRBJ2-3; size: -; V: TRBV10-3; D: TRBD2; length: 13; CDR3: CAINGDYGDTQYF; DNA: TGTGCCATCAATGGGGACTATGGAGATACGCAGTATTTT
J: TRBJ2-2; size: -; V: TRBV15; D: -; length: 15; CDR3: CATSRDRSYTGELFF; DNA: TGTGCCACCAGCAGAGATCGGTCGTACACCGGGGAGCTGTTTTTT
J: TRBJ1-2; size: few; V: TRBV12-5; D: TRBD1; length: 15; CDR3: CASGLDQGASYGYTF; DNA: TGTGCTAGTGGTTTGGATCAGGGGGCGAGCTATGGCTACACCTTC
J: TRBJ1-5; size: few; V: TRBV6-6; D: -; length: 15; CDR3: CASSYPEYSNQPQHF; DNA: TGTGCCAGCAGTTACCCAGAATATAGCAATCAGCCCCAGCATTTT
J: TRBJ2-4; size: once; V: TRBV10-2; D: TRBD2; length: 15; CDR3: CASIGGGPGKNIQYF; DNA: TGCGCCAGCATTGGGGGAGGGCCTGGGAAAAACATTCAGTACTTC
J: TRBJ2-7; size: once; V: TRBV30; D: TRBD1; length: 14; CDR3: CAWETTGGNDEQYF; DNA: TGTGCCTGGGAAACTACAGGGGGGAACGACGAGCAGTACTTC
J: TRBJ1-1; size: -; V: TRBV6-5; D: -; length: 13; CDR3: CASGPGDITEAFF; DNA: TGTGCCAGCGGCCCAGGGGATATCACTGAAGCTTTCTTT
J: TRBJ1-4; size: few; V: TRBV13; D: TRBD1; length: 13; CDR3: CASSYGQGTKLFF; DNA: TGTGCCAGCAGCTACGGACAGGGGACAAAACTGTTTTTT
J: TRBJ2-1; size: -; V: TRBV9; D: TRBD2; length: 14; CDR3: CASSGASGGDEQFF; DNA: TGTGCCAGCAGCGGGGCTAGCGGGGGTGATGAGCAGTTCTTC
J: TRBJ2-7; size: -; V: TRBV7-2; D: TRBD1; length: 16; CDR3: CASRKFGGQGAYEQYF; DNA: TGTGCCAGCAGAAAATTCGGTGGGCAGGGGGCATACGAGCAGTACTTC
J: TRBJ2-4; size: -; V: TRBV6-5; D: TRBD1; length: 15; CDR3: CASRPDRVAKNIQYF; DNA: TGTGCCAGCAGACCGGACAGGGTCGCCAAAAACATTCAGTACTTC
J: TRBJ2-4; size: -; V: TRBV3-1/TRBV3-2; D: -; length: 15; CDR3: CASSSLEPGKNIQYF; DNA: TGTGCCAGCAGCTCCCTTGAGCCGGGCAAAAACATTCAGTACTTC
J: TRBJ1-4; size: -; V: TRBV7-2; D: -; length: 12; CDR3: CASRAPNEKLFF; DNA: TGTGCCAGCAGGGCACCAAATGAAAAACTGTTTTTT